A single sample is the source of the 3 T cell receptor beta chains below, sequenced in a study of blood T cells in healthy people across ages (dated by TCRdb to between 2014 and 2017). The method behind the library was 5' RACE. The sequencing machine was an Illumina HiSeq 2500. A second PCR of roughly 7 to 11 cycles was performed with a sample-barcoded 5' primer and a J-beta primer mix. TCRdb itself trimmed the public reads at Q25 with fastp, ran MiXCR and retained productive beta chains. Every CDR3 protein is listed once, alongside the most common genes and DNA of its rows. This sample gives about 1.4 million distinct CDR3 sequences in total; approximately 59% of them show up just once. Over 6.5% of the sample is held by the ten biggest clonotypes. Sequenced sample: blood. The receptors were gathered from a man between 18 and 29 years old in good health.

The rearrangement uses TRBV6-5 and TRBJ2-7; 7 bases agree with TRBD1. V was pared by 7 bases and J by 2 bases, with 5 bases of the junction left unmatched. Germline V CDR1 and CDR2: MNHEY, SVGAGI. The CDR3 totals 13 residues. The CDR3 loop is CASIGQDTYEQYF. Written as DNA, the CDR3 is TGTGCCAGCATCGGACAGGACACCTACGAGCAGTACTTC.

The V gene is TRBV24-1, the J gene TRBJ2-1, with 7 bases matching TRBD2. Germline values: CDR1 KGHDR, CDR2 SFDVKD. The V gene end was trimmed by 5 bases and the J gene end by 10 bases; junction bases not matched to a gene: 7. This CDR3 region has 13 residues. The DNA for the CDR3 is TGTGCCACCAGTGGCTCTAGCGGCAACGAGCAGTTCTTC. This encodes CATSGSSGNEQFF.

The sample holds a few counts of this clonotype. The chain has TRBV27 and TRBJ2-5; D is unresolved. The CDR3 covers 15 residues. Trimming took off 6 bases at V and 2 bases at J, with 16 bases between the two ends. Germline V gene sequence: CDR1 MNHEY, CDR2 SMNVEV (reference sequence). CDR3 bases: TGTGCCAGCAGATCTGGTTGGACCACTCAAGAGACCCAGTACTTC. Translating it yields CASRSGWTTQETQYF.